Detailed here is one T cell receptor (beta chain). The antigen remains unidentified. Unmatched junction bases numbered 7, after V lost 4 bases and J lost 4 bases. CDR3 length equals 15 residues. The germline V gene has CDR1 SGHRS and CDR2 YFSETQ. The sample is drawn from a study of cytomegalovirus exposure and HLA in healthy donors. Separation from the 666-subject first cohort characterized the roughly 110-subject validation cohort, to which the donors belonged. Study-level results: Rare TCR sequences dominated, though some public TCRs recurred in many donors. As was reported, the classifier diagnosed cytomegalovirus status with high specificity and sensitivity. Subsequent analysis showed first-cohort TCR clusters tending to co-occur in some 120 validation repertoires.

Data came from immunoSEQ multiplex PCR; TCRdb stores just in-frame clones and leaves some out. The repertoire holds 150,000 to 200,000 clones, about 85% seen once, with about 15% in the top ten. The receptor was isolated from a man in his late teens or twenties in good health and CMV-seropositive. The source material was PBMCs. This chain joins TRBV5-1 and TRBJ2-2; 7 bases align to TRBD2. This chain's CDR3 is CASSPGGASTGELFF. The CDR3 region has the DNA TGCGCCAGCAGCCCGGGGGGAGCGAGCACCGGGGAGCTGTTTTTT. The entire variable domain, with the rest obtained from reference TRBV5-1 and TRBJ2-2, is as follows: KAGVTQTPRYLIKTRGQQVTLSCSPISGHRSVSWYQQTPGQGLQFLFEYFSETQRNKGNFPGRFSGRQFSNSRSEMNVSTLELGDSALYLCASSPGGASTGELFFGEGSRLTVL.